These 15 T cell receptor beta chains were sequenced from one sample in a study of blood T cell repertoires in COVID-19. Sequencing was performed with immunoSEQ multiplex PCR; in TCRdb, only in-frame clones are kept and a portion is missing. The table shows roughly 370,000 clones, with 87% occurring only once. Sample: PBMCs or T cells enriched from blood (not recorded which). The origin of the receptors is a woman aged 50 to 65 who had recovered from COVID-19.

This sequence joins TRBV5-6 and TRBJ1-2; TRBD1 matches 8 bases. J gave up 4 bases and V 2 bases, and 7 bases lay outside the gene matches. Germline V gives CDR1 SGHDT, CDR2 YYEEEE. The CDR3 totals 15 residues. CDR3: CASSFRTGRRYGYTF. In DNA form, the CDR3 reads TGTGCCAGCAGCTTTAGGACAGGGCGGCGCTATGGCTACACCTTC.

CDR3 sequence reads: CASSPPGGTSTGELFF. CDR3 bases: TGTGCCAGCTCACCACCGGGAGGGACGAGCACCGGGGAGCTGTTTTTT. The chain uses TRBV18 and TRBJ2-2; 7 bases are shared with TRBD2. The CDR3 has 16 residues. V lost 0 bases, J lost 4 bases, and 5 bases stayed unmatched. Germline assignment: CDR1 KGHSH and CDR2 LQKENI.

The chain links TRBV7-8 to TRBJ1-1; 10 nucleotides line up with TRBD1. V lost 5 bases to trimming and J lost 8 bases; unmatched junction nucleotides: 5. This CDR3 has 13 amino acids. Germline V gene lookup returns CDR1 SGHVS and CDR2 FQNEAQ. The CDR3, as DNA: TGTGCCAGCAGCCCCGGGACAGGGGAAGAAGCTTTCTTT. Protein: CASSPGTGEEAFF.

This clone was counted once. The chain carries TRBV7-9 and TRBJ1-1, with D uncertain. The CDR3 sequence is 12 residues long. V gave up 5 bases and J gave up 6 bases, with 10 bases separating them. Germline V gene data show CDR1 as SEHNR and CDR2 as FQNEAQ (reference sequence). CDR3 nucleotides: TGTGCCAGCAGCCTCACGGTGGCTGAAGCTTTCTTT. Translated: CASSLTVAEAFF.

The chain employs TRBV27 and TRBJ1-1, with TRBD1 matching 7 bases. With 8 bases clipped from V and 5 bases from J, the junction kept 8 bases outside the gene matches. The germline V gene has CDR1 MNHEY and CDR2 SMNVEV (reference sequence). The CDR3 covers 13 residues. CDR3 DNA sequence: TGTGCCAGCGGACAGGCCACAGGGACTGAAGCTTTCTTT. It specifies CASGQATGTEAFF.

This rearrangement joins TRBV6-1 to TRBJ1-1; tentatively, D is TRBD1 (6 bases). V lost 4 bases to trimming and J lost 6 bases, with 9 bases between them. This CDR3 has 12 residues. The germline CDR1 and CDR2 sequences are MNHNS and SASEGT. CDR3 amino acids: CASSAYRAEAFF. CDR3 nucleotides: TGTGCCAGCAGTGCTTACAGGGCTGAAGCTTTCTTT.

This clone was detected a few times. The chain links TRBV4-1 to TRBJ1-4; D remains unclear. Germline CDR1 MGHRA, CDR2 YSYEKL. Trimming removed 4 bases from V and 0 bases from J, with 12 bases in between. This CDR3 is built from 16 residues. CDR3 loop: CASSLIHIATNEKLFF. The CDR3 coding sequence is TGCGCCAGCAGCCTGATACACATTGCAACTAATGAAAAACTGTTTTTT.

The chain has TRBV5-1 and TRBJ2-2; D call uncertain. With 4 bases removed from V and 0 bases from J, the gap between germline ends came to 13 bases. The CDR3 is made up of 16 amino acids. CDR1 is SGHRS, CDR2 YFSETQ, per germline. DNA for the CDR3: TGCGCCAGCAGCGAGTGGGCGAACGCGAACACCGGGGAGCTGTTTTTT. It yields the protein CASSEWANANTGELFF.

This sequence joins TRBV9 and TRBJ1-1; no clear D. This CDR3 is built from 15 residues. V was shortened by 0 bases and J by 10 bases, with 19 bases between the two germline ends. The germline CDR1 and CDR2 sequences are SGDLS and YYNGEE. The CDR3 DNA follows: TGTGCCAGCAGCGTAGCGAGTCGGTTACCCGCTAGAGCTTTCTTT. Translating it yields CASSVASRLPARAFF. Together with reference TRBV9 and TRBJ1-1, the CDR3 gives the full variable domain: DSGVTQTPKHLITATGQRVTLRCSPRSGDLSVYWYQQSLDQGLQFLIQYYNGEERAKGNILERFSAQQFPDLHSELNLSSLELGDSALYFCASSVASRLPARAFFGQGTRLTVV.

The chain couples TRBV6-5 to TRBJ1-5; D possibly corresponds to TRBD1 (5 bases). The V gene's germline CDR1 is MNHEY and CDR2 SVGAGI. V was shortened by 6 bases and J by 0 bases, with 9 bases between the two germline ends. The CDR3 consists of 14 residues. The CDR3: CASRDSFSNQPQHF. The CDR3 region has the DNA TGTGCCAGCAGAGACAGTTTTAGCAATCAGCCCCAGCATTTT.

The rearrangement uses TRBV11-3 and TRBJ2-1, with D unclear. Germline assignment: CDR1 SGHNT and CDR2 YENEEA. Trimming shortened V by 1 base and J by 9 bases, and 4 bases separated the two germline ends. The length of the CDR3 is 11 residues. The CDR3 DNA is TGTGCCAGCAGCTTAGGAGGTGAGCAGTTCTTC. Its protein product is CASSLGGEQFF. The variable domain in full, completed from reference TRBV11-3 and TRBJ2-1, reads EAGVVQSPRYKIIEKKQPVAFWCNPISGHNTLYWYLQNLGQGPELLIRYENEEAVDDSQLPKDRFSAERLKGVDSTLKIQPAELGDSAVYLCASSLGGEQFFGPGTRLTVL.

The rearrangement joins TRBV5-1 to TRBJ2-1, with 9 bases fitting TRBD1. The CDR3 is made up of 15 amino acids. Per the germline V gene, CDR1 is SGHRS and CDR2 is YFSETQ. V gave up 0 bases and J gave up 8 bases; unmatched junction bases: 6. In DNA, the CDR3 is TGCGCCAGCAGCTTGGGGGACAGGGAACGGGATGAGCAGTTCTTC. Protein: CASSLGDRERDEQFF.

J is TRBJ1-1 and V is TRBV3-1 (or the pseudogene TRBV3-2), with unresolved D. CDR1 and CDR2 (germline): LGHDT, YNNKEL (reference sequence). The germline V and J ends were trimmed by 4 bases and 5 bases, with 20 bases remaining between them. The CDR3 length is 16 residues. The CDR3, as DNA: TGTGCCAGCAGCCCGAGATCGGACTTATCTGGGACTGAAGCTTTCTTT. Amino acid sequence: CASSPRSDLSGTEAFF.

The chain carries TRBV7-9 and TRBJ1-2, with D perhaps TRBD1 (5 bases). V lost 5 bases to trimming and J lost 6 bases, with 13 bases between them. The CDR3 runs to 13 residues. Germline-derived CDR1 and CDR2 are SEHNR and FQNEAQ (reference sequence). For the CDR3, the DNA is TGTGCCAGCAGCCAGGGCCCAACCAATGGCTACACCTTC. Its translation is CASSQGPTNGYTF.

The chain combines TRBV2 with TRBJ1-2; 9 bases agree with TRBD1. In germline, CDR1 is SNHLY, CDR2 FYNNEI. CDR3 length: 14 residues. J was trimmed by 2 bases and V by 7 bases; bases with no gene match: 5. The CDR3 here is CASTGDRVNYGYTF. The DNA of the CDR3 is TGTGCCAGCACAGGGGACAGGGTGAACTATGGCTACACCTTC.